This T cell receptor (beta chain) was documented in a study of blood T cell repertoires in COVID-19. Authors' processing steps: Amplification of reference gene primers provided the estimated nucleated cell counts. The table came from immunoSEQ multiplex PCR; TCRdb's copy has only in-frame clones and leaves some out. Clonal size and the V and J genes are those of that table, whereas D and trimming came from the DNA. The sample consists of about 250,000 clones, around 81% of them appearing once. Sequencing used peripheral blood. This TCR came from a woman in her fifties or sixties with active or convalescent COVID-19.

The CDR3 spells CASSYGAGVNNEQFF. Here the CDR3 DNA reads TGTGCCAGCAGCTACGGAGCGGGAGTAAACAATGAGCAGTTCTTC. The chain carries TRBV7-6 and TRBJ2-1, with 8 bases matching TRBD2. Germline CDR1 and CDR2: SGHVS and FNYEAQ. CDR3 length: 15 residues. Trimming took 4 bases from V and 5 from J; bases not matched to a gene: 7. The full variable domain, its missing parts supplied by reference TRBV7-6 and TRBJ2-1, is GAGVSQSPRYKVTKRGQDVALRCDPISGHVSLYWYRQALGQGPEFLTYFNYEAQQDKSGLPNDRFSAERPEGSISTLTIQRTEQRDSAMYRCASSYGAGVNNEQFFGPGTRLTVL.